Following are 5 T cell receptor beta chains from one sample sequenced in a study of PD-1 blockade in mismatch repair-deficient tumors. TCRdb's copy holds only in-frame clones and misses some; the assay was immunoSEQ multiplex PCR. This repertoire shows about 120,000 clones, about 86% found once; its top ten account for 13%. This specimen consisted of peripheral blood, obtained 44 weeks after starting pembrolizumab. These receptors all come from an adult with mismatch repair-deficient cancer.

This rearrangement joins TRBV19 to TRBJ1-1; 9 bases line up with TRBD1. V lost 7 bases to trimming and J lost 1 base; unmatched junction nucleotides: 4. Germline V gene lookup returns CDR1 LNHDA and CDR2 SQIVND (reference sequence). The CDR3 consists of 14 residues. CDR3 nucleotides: TGTGCCAGTACCACGGACAGGGGGAACACTGAAGCTTTCTTT. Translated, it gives CASTTDRGNTEAFF.

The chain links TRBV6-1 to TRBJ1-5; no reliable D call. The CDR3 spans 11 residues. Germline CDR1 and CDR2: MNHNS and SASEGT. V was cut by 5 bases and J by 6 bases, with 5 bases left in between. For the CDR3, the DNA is TGTGCCAGCAGTTTGGGTCAGCCCCAGCATTTT. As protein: CASSLGQPQHF.

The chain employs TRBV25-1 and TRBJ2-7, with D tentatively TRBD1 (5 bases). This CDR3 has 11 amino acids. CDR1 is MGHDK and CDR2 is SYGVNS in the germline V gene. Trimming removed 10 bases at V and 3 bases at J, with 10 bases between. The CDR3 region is CATHTGYEQYF. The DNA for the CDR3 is TGTGCCACCCATACAGGCTACGAGCAGTACTTC.

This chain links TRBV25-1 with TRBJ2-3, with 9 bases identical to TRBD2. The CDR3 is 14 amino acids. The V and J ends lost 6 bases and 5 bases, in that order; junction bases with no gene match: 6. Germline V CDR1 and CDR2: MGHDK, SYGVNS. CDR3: CASSESGRLDTQYF. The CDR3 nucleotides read TGTGCCAGCAGCGAGAGCGGGAGGTTAGATACGCAGTATTTT.

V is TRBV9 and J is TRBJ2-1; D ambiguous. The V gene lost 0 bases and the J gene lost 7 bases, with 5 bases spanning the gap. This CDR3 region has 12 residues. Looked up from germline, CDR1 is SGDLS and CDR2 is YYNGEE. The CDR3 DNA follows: TGTGCCAGCAGCGTAGTCTGGAATGAGCAGTTCTTC. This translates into CASSVVWNEQFF. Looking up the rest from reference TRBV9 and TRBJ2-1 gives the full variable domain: DSGVTQTPKHLITATGQRVTLRCSPRSGDLSVYWYQQSLDQGLQFLIQYYNGEERAKGNILERFSAQQFPDLHSELNLSSLELGDSALYFCASSVVWNEQFFGPGTRLTVL.